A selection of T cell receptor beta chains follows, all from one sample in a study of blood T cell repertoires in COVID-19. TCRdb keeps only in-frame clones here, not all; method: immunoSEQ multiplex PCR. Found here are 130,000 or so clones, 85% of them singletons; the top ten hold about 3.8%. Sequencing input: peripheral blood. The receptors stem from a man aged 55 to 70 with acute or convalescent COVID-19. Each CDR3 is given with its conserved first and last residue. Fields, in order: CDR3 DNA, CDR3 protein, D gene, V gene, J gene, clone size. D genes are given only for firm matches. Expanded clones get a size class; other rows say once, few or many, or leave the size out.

DNA: TGTGCCAGCAGCGGAGGGGTTGAGTATTCACCCCTCCACTTT; CDR3: CASSGGVEYSPLHF; D: NA; V: TRBV7-2; J: TRBJ1-6; size: NA
DNA: TGTGCCAGCACCGTCGGGACAAGTCCCTACGAGCAGTACTTC; CDR3: CASTVGTSPYEQYF; D: NA; V: TRBV28; J: TRBJ2-7; size: NA
DNA: TGTGCCAGCAGCGACGGAGAGCTAGCGGGAGAGGAGCAGTTCTTC; CDR3: CASSDGELAGEEQFF; D: TRBD2; V: TRBV3-1/TRBV3-2; J: TRBJ2-1; size: once
DNA: TGTGCCAGTAGTGGCCCAGCGGGCCATGGCTACACCTTC; CDR3: CASSGPAGHGYTF; D: NA; V: TRBV19; J: TRBJ1-2; size: NA
DNA: TGTGCCAGCAGCAGCCGGGTCTACGAGCAGTACTTC; CDR3: CASSSRVYEQYF; D: NA; V: TRBV21-1; J: TRBJ2-7; size: NA
DNA: TGTGCCAGCAGCCAAGATCGGGGGACTCCGAGCTCCTACAATGAGCAGTTCTTC; CDR3: CASSQDRGTPSSYNEQFF; D: NA; V: TRBV14; J: TRBJ2-1; size: NA
DNA: TGTGCCTGGAGTACAAGCTCCTACAATGAGCAGTTCTTC; CDR3: CAWSTSSYNEQFF; D: NA; V: TRBV30; J: TRBJ2-1; size: NA
DNA: TGTGCCAGCAGCTTGGCAACAGGGTCGGCCGGAAACACCATATATTTT; CDR3: CASSLATGSAGNTIYF; D: NA; V: TRBV7-2; J: TRBJ1-3; size: NA
DNA: TGTGCCAGCAGAGGGACAGCCTCCTACGAGCAGTACTTC; CDR3: CASRGTASYEQYF; D: TRBD1; V: TRBV5-6; J: TRBJ2-7; size: NA
DNA: TGTGCCAGCAGCGTAACTCGGGATTCACCCCTCCACTTT; CDR3: CASSVTRDSPLHF; D: NA; V: TRBV9; J: TRBJ1-6; size: NA
DNA: TGTGCCAGCAGCCCGAGACCGGGACTAGCGGGAAACGAGCAGTACTTC; CDR3: CASSPRPGLAGNEQYF; D: TRBD2; V: TRBV7-2; J: TRBJ2-7; size: NA
DNA: TGTGCCAGCAGCTTGGAGGCTAGCGGGAGATATACGCAGTATTTT; CDR3: CASSLEASGRYTQYF; D: TRBD2; V: TRBV5-5; J: TRBJ2-3; size: few
DNA: TGTGCCAGCAGCCACCGGGACCCTAACCAGGGGGGTTCTGATACGCAGTATTTT; CDR3: CASSHRDPNQGGSDTQYF; D: NA; V: TRBV7-3; J: TRBJ2-3; size: NA
DNA: TGTGCCAGCACCCCGGGGGGTGGGAAAAAACTGTTTTTT; CDR3: CASTPGGGKKLFF; D: NA; V: TRBV28; J: TRBJ1-4; size: NA
DNA: TGTGCCAGCAGTTTAGCGGGAGTTAGTACTGAGCAGTTCTTC; CDR3: CASSLAGVSTEQFF; D: TRBD2; V: TRBV6-5; J: TRBJ2-1; size: NA
DNA: TGTGCCAGCAGTGAGATGGGGGGAGAATACAATGAGCAGTTCTTC; CDR3: CASSEMGGEYNEQFF; D: NA; V: TRBV6-1; J: TRBJ2-1; size: NA
DNA: TGTGCCAGCAGCCCCCGACTAGCCGACTACGAGCAGTACTTC; CDR3: CASSPRLADYEQYF; D: TRBD2; V: TRBV7-2; J: TRBJ2-7; size: NA
DNA: TGTGCCAGCAGCCAAACAGGGGCCCCTGGGCAGTACTTC; CDR3: CASSQTGAPGQYF; D: TRBD1; V: TRBV7-9; J: TRBJ2-7; size: NA
DNA: TGTGCCCAATCGACAGGCTCTGGAAACACCATATATTTT; CDR3: CAQSTGSGNTIYF; D: NA; V: TRBV30; J: TRBJ1-3; size: once
DNA: TGTGCCAGCAGTTTCCCATCTACCCTCTGGGCCCCCTGGCCCGGGGAGCTGTTTTTT; CDR3: CASSFPSTLWAPWPGELFF; D: NA; V: TRBV27; J: TRBJ2-2; size: NA
DNA: TGTGCCAGCAGTTTACCGGGACTAGCGGGCTACGAGCAGTACTTC; CDR3: CASSLPGLAGYEQYF; D: TRBD2; V: TRBV28; J: TRBJ2-7; size: NA
DNA: TGTGCCAGCAGCCCCTGGGCCGTGGATACGCAGTATTTT; CDR3: CASSPWAVDTQYF; D: NA; V: TRBV5-6; J: TRBJ2-3; size: NA
DNA: TGTGCCAGCAGTTACTTAGGCGGAGAGACCCAGTACTTC; CDR3: CASSYLGGETQYF; D: NA; V: TRBV6-6; J: TRBJ2-5; size: NA
DNA: TGTGCCAGCAGTCCAACAGGGGGCGCAACAGATACGCAGTATTTT; CDR3: CASSPTGGATDTQYF; D: TRBD1; V: TRBV6-4; J: TRBJ2-3; size: NA
DNA: TGTGCCAGCAGTCCCAACAACCTGCCTCCCTACAATGAGCAGTTCTTC; CDR3: CASSPNNLPPYNEQFF; D: NA; V: TRBV28; J: TRBJ2-1; size: NA
DNA: TGTGCCAGTGAGACTGGGGATACGCAGTATTTT; CDR3: CASETGDTQYF; D: NA; V: TRBV19; J: TRBJ2-3; size: NA
DNA: TGCGCCAGCAGCCAGGGACTAGCGGGAGGCCCTTACAATGAGCAGTTCTTC; CDR3: CASSQGLAGGPYNEQFF; D: TRBD2; V: TRBV4-3; J: TRBJ2-1; size: NA
DNA: TGTGCCAGCGGAGGGGCGGCCGACCTCCAAGAGACCCAGTACTTC; CDR3: CASGGAADLQETQYF; D: NA; V: TRBV25-1; J: TRBJ2-5; size: NA
DNA: TGTGCCAGCAGTCTCAGGGTTATTGGGGAGCTGTTTTTT; CDR3: CASSLRVIGELFF; D: NA; V: TRBV6-5; J: TRBJ2-2; size: NA
DNA: TGTGCCAGCTCACCACCGCAGGGACTTTCCGTAGAGACCCAGTACTTC; CDR3: CASSPPQGLSVETQYF; D: NA; V: TRBV18; J: TRBJ2-5; size: NA
DNA: TGTGCCAGTAGTGTTGGACAGCCCGCCACAGATACGCAGTATTTT; CDR3: CASSVGQPATDTQYF; D: NA; V: TRBV19; J: TRBJ2-3; size: NA
DNA: TGCAGCGTTGGGGCAGGGGTTTATCAGCCCCAGCATTTT; CDR3: CSVGAGVYQPQHF; D: NA; V: TRBV29-1; J: TRBJ1-5; size: NA
DNA: TGTGCCACTTCGGACAGGGCCCCCCACGAGCAGTACTTC; CDR3: CATSDRAPHEQYF; D: TRBD1; V: TRBV27; J: TRBJ2-7; size: NA
DNA: TGTGCCAGTAGTCGCCGGGGGGGGGCCGGCATTCAGTACTTC; CDR3: CASSRRGGAGIQYF; D: TRBD2; V: TRBV19; J: TRBJ2-4; size: NA
DNA: TGTGCCAGCATCCCATTCCAGGGATACGAGCAGTACTTC; CDR3: CASIPFQGYEQYF; D: NA; V: TRBV6-2/TRBV6-3; J: TRBJ2-7; size: NA
DNA: TGCGCCAGCAGCTTGGAGGCGGGCCCGAACACTGAAGCTTTCTTT; CDR3: CASSLEAGPNTEAFF; D: NA; V: TRBV5-1; J: TRBJ1-1; size: NA
DNA: TGTGCCAGCAGCTCCCGAGGATCTGGAAACACCATATATTTT; CDR3: CASSSRGSGNTIYF; D: NA; V: TRBV7-8; J: TRBJ1-3; size: once
DNA: TGTGCCAGCAGCCCCCTCCGGGTTATCGGGGGCAATCAGCCCCAGCATTTT; CDR3: CASSPLRVIGGNQPQHF; D: NA; V: TRBV7-8; J: TRBJ1-5; size: NA
DNA: TGTGCCAGCAGCCAAGCTAGGGGCGGGGAGCTGTTTTTT; CDR3: CASSQARGGELFF; D: NA; V: TRBV3-1/TRBV3-2; J: TRBJ2-2; size: NA
DNA: TGTGCCAGCAGTGTTCAGACAGTTGACACTGAAGCTTTCTTT; CDR3: CASSVQTVDTEAFF; D: NA; V: TRBV2; J: TRBJ1-1; size: NA
DNA: TGTGCCAACTCGTGGGCAGCAGGAAACACCATATATTTT; CDR3: CANSWAAGNTIYF; D: NA; V: TRBV12-3/TRBV12-4; J: TRBJ1-3; size: NA
DNA: TGTGCCATCAGTGTAGGGACAGGGGTCTCCGAGCAGTACTTC; CDR3: CAISVGTGVSEQYF; D: TRBD1; V: TRBV10-3; J: TRBJ2-7; size: NA
DNA: TGTGCCAGCAGCTTCTGGACTAGCGGGGAACGAGATACGCAGTATTTT; CDR3: CASSFWTSGERDTQYF; D: TRBD2; V: TRBV7-2; J: TRBJ2-3; size: NA
DNA: TGTGCCAGCAGTTGGGCCCGGGACTTAGGGACCGGGACCTACGAGCAGTACTTC; CDR3: CASSWARDLGTGTYEQYF; D: NA; V: TRBV28; J: TRBJ2-7; size: NA
DNA: TGTGCCAGCAGCAAACAGGGGACGAATTCACCCCTCCACTTT; CDR3: CASSKQGTNSPLHF; D: TRBD1; V: TRBV6-2/TRBV6-3; J: TRBJ1-6; size: NA